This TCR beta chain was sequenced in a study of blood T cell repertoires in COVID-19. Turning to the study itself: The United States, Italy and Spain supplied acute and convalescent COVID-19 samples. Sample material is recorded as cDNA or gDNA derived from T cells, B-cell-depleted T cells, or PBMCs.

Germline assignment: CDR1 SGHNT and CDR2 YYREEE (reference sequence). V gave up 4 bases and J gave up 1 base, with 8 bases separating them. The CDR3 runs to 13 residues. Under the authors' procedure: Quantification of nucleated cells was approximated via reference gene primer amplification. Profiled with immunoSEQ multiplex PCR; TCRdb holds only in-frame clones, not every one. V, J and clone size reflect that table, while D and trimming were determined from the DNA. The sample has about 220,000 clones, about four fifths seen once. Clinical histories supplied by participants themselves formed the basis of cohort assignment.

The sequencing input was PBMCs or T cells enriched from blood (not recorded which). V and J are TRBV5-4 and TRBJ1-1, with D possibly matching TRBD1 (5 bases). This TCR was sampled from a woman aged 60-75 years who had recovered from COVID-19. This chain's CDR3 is CASSPTGNTEAFF. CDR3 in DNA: TGTGCCAGCAGCCCCACAGGGAACACTGAAGCTTTCTTT.